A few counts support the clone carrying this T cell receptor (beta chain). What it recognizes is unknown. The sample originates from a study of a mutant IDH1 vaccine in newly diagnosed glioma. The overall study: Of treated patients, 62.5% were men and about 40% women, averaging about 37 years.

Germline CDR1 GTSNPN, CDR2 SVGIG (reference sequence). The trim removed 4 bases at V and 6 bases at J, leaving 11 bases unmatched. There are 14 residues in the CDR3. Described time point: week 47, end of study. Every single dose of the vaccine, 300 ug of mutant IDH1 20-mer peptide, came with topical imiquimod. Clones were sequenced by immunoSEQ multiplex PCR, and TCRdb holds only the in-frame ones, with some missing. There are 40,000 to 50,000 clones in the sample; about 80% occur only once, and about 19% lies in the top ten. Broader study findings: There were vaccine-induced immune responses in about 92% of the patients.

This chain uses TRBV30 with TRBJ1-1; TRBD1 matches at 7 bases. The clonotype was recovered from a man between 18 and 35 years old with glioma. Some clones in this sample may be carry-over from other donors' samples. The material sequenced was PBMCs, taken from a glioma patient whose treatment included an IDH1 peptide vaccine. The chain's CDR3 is CAWMPGITGAEAFF. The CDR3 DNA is TGTGCCTGGATGCCGGGCATCACAGGGGCTGAAGCTTTCTTT.